Below, 22 T cell receptor beta chains from the same sample are listed, as sequenced in a study. TCRdb reprocessed the RT-PCR reads with MiXCR, giving one entry per CDR3 protein. This sample has 650,000 to 800,000 distinct CDR3 sequences, with approximately 15% found just once. Sequenced material: memory CD4+ T cells from blood. The receptors stem from a female donor in good health, serving as a healthy control.

The chain couples TRBV7-9 to TRBJ2-3; TRBD2 matches at 7 bases. With V trimmed by 4 bases and J by 4 bases, 8 bases remained unmatched. Germline CDR1 SEHNR, CDR2 FQNEAQ (reference sequence). CDR3 length: 15 residues. The CDR3: CASSSKRERADTQYF. DNA of the CDR3: TGTGCCAGCAGCTCAAAGCGGGAAAGGGCAGATACGCAGTATTTT.

V and J are TRBV5-1 and TRBJ2-7; D is uncertain. Trimming removed 4 bases from V and 0 bases from J, with 11 bases in between. Per germline, CDR1 SGHRS and CDR2 YFSETQ. CDR3 size: 14 residues. CDR3 nucleotide sequence: TGCGCCAGCAGCAGTGTAGGTAGCTCCTACGAGCAGTACTTC. This sequence encodes CASSSVGSSYEQYF.

At least ten counts were recorded for this clonotype. The chain combines TRBV29-1 with TRBJ2-1, with 7 bases aligning to TRBD2. The CDR3 spans 14 residues. The germline V gene has CDR1 SQVTM and CDR2 ANQGSEA. V was pared by 8 bases and J by 4 bases, with 11 bases of the junction left unmatched. In DNA form, the CDR3 reads TGCAGCTCCCGCGACAGCGGGGCTTACAATGAGCAGTTCTTC. It encodes CSSRDSGAYNEQFF.

In its sample, this clonotype was seen many times. The chain uses TRBV18 and TRBJ2-3; D is ambiguous. The germline gives CDR1 KGHSH, CDR2 LQKENI. Trimming left V 4 bases short and J 5 bases short, with 13 bases between. The CDR3 contains 14 residues. CDR3 in amino acids: CASSRAAVGDTQYF. CDR3 coding DNA: TGTGCCAGCTCACGGGCGGCGGTGGGAGATACGCAGTATTTT.

The table lists this clonotype with a few counts. This rearrangement joins TRBV9 to TRBJ1-1, with 8 bases fitting TRBD1. Trimming at V came to 6 bases and at J to 4 bases, leaving 14 bases not matched to a gene. The CDR3 is 16 residues long. Germline-derived CDR1 and CDR2 are SGDLS and YYNGEE. The CDR3 coding sequence is TGTGCCAGCACCGCCCTCGGACAGGGACAGTTCACTGAAGCTTTCTTT. The encoded protein is CASTALGQGQFTEAFF.

This chain links TRBV28 with TRBJ1-5; D is ambiguous. Germline CDR1 is MDHEN and CDR2 is SYDVKM. The V and J ends lost 2 bases and 2 bases respectively, with 7 bases between them. The CDR3 covers 14 residues. This CDR3 reads CASSLPRGNQPQHF. The CDR3 bases are TGTGCCAGCAGTTTACCCAGAGGCAATCAGCCCCAGCATTTT.

The CDR3 loop is CSAGQGAYNEQFF. As DNA, the CDR3 is TGCAGTGCTGGACAGGGAGCCTACAATGAGCAGTTCTTC. The genes are TRBV20-1 and TRBJ2-1, with TRBD1 matching 8 bases. This CDR3 is built from 13 residues. Germline-derived CDR1 and CDR2 are DFQATT and SNEGSKA (reference sequence). Trimming at V came to 5 bases and at J to 2 bases, leaving 2 bases not matched to a gene.

The sample holds many counts of this clonotype. The chain recombines TRBV7-9 with TRBJ2-3; possibly TRBD1 or TRBD2 for D (5 bases each). The germline V gene encodes CDR1 SEHNR and CDR2 FQNEAQ (reference sequence). CDR3 length: 14 residues. Trimming stripped 8 bases from V and 2 bases from J, with 14 bases between. The CDR3 DNA is TGTGCCAGCGGGACGGGAATCCCCACAGATACGCAGTATTTT. Its protein is CASGTGIPTDTQYF.

This clonotype was observed a few times. This chain connects TRBV5-6 to TRBJ1-2; D ambiguous. Between the trimmed V and J ends, which lost 1 base and 0 bases, there was a span of 10 bases. The CDR3 is 15 residues long. CDR1 SGHDT and CDR2 YYEEEE come from the germline V gene. The CDR3 bases are TGTGCCAGCAGCTTGCGATCTAGAGCTAACTATGGCTACACCTTC. This codes for CASSLRSRANYGYTF.

This clonotype was detected ten times or more. This chain links TRBV12-3 or TRBV12-4 with TRBJ2-5; TRBD1 matches at 7 bases. This CDR3 is built from 16 residues. Trimming removed 2 bases from V and 5 bases from J; junction bases left unmatched: 11. The CDR3: CASSLTSGGSGETQYF. The CDR3 DNA follows: TGTGCCAGCAGTTTAACCTCAGGGGGTTCTGGGGAGACCCAGTACTTC.

The chain joins TRBV19 to TRBJ2-7; perhaps TRBD1 as D (6 bases). The CDR3 covers 13 residues. V lost 5 bases to trimming and J lost 5 bases, with 13 bases between them. Per the germline V gene, CDR1 is LNHDA and CDR2 is SQIVND (reference sequence). CDR3 residues: CASSDRPDHEQYF. CDR3 coding DNA: TGTGCCAGTAGTGACAGGCCCGATCACGAGCAGTACTTC.

A few counts support this clonotype. The V call is TRBV3-1, the J call TRBJ2-2; possible D gene TRBD1, 5 bases. CDR3 length: 16 amino acids. V dropped 0 bases and J dropped 4 bases, with 12 bases sitting between them. Germline V lookup: CDR1 LGHDT, CDR2 YNNKEL (reference sequence). This chain's CDR3 is CASSQDGPRVTGELFF. The CDR3 DNA follows: TGTGCCAGCAGCCAAGACGGACCCAGGGTCACCGGGGAGCTGTTTTTT.

This clonotype has at least ten counts. The chain joins TRBV29-1 to TRBJ2-1; 11 positions match TRBD2. CDR1 and CDR2 from the germline V gene are SQVTM and ANQGSEA. Trimming at V came to 6 bases and at J to 0 bases, leaving 4 bases not matched to a gene. The CDR3 has 15 amino acids. The chain's CDR3 is CSVSGLADSYNEQFF. In nucleotides, the CDR3 is TGCAGCGTCTCGGGACTAGCGGACTCCTACAATGAGCAGTTCTTC.

In its sample, this clonotype was seen a few times. The chain combines TRBV12-3 or TRBV12-4 with TRBJ2-5; D may correspond to TRBD1 or TRBD2 (5 bases each). The CDR3 consists of 14 residues. The V gene lost 3 bases and the J gene lost 5 bases, with 13 bases spanning the gap. As DNA, the CDR3 is TGTGCCAGCAGTTTCCGCCAGGGCGGGGAGACCCAGTACTTC. Its protein product is CASSFRQGGETQYF.

The genes are TRBV27 and TRBJ2-7, with 12 bases aligning to TRBD2. Trimming took 6 bases from V and 4 from J; bases not matched to a gene: 10. Germline CDR1 reads MNHEY; CDR2 reads SMNVEV (reference sequence). The CDR3 length is 16 residues. CDR3 loop: CASSRSSGRAGYEQYF. Written as DNA, the CDR3 is TGTGCCAGCAGCCGGTCTAGCGGGAGGGCCGGGTACGAGCAGTACTTC.

This clonotype showed up many times. The chain recombines TRBV6-6 with TRBJ1-2; TRBD1 matches 7 bases. Trimming cost V 5 bases and J 6 bases; bases outside gene matches: 6. The CDR3 contains 13 residues. Germline lookup yields CDR1 MNHNY and CDR2 SVGAGI (reference sequence). The DNA of the CDR3 is TGTGCCAGCAGTAAGGGACAGTCCGATGGCTACACCTTC. It specifies CASSKGQSDGYTF.

This rearrangement joins TRBV5-1 to TRBJ1-2; the D gene is possibly TRBD1 (5 bases). The CDR3 is 14 residues long. V was pared by 1 base and J by 7 bases, with 14 bases between. Germline V gene sequence: CDR1 SGHRS, CDR2 YFSETQ. The chain's CDR3 is CASSLSGRFLGYTF. The CDR3 coding sequence is TGCGCCAGCAGCTTGTCGGGGCGCTTTCTTGGCTACACCTTC. Full variable domain (missing parts from reference TRBV5-1 and TRBJ1-2): KAGVTQTPRYLIKTRGQQVTLSCSPISGHRSVSWYQQTPGQGLQFLFEYFSETQRNKGNFPGRFSGRQFSNSRSEMNVSTLELGDSALYLCASSLSGRFLGYTFGSGTRLTVV.

V gene TRBV5-1 combines with J gene TRBJ1-1; TRBD1 might be the D (5 bases). Germline CDR1 is SGHRS and CDR2 is YFSETQ. The CDR3 is 15 residues long. Deletions cut 4 bases from V and 1 base from J, with 14 bases between. CDR3 bases: TGCGCCAGCAGCGTATCTCCTGGGGGGAACACTGAAGCTTTCTTT. It is translated as CASSVSPGGNTEAFF.

This clonotype was seen only a few times. This chain links TRBV7-9 with TRBJ2-5; 8 nucleotides align to TRBD1. The CDR3 contains 13 residues. The V gene end was trimmed by 5 bases and the J gene end by 4 bases; junction bases not matched to a gene: 3. The germline V gene has CDR1 SEHNR and CDR2 FQNEAQ (reference sequence). The CDR3 coding sequence is TGTGCCAGCAGCCGGGGACAGGCAGAGACCCAGTACTTC. Translation gives CASSRGQAETQYF.

This clonotype was found many times. The rearrangement joins TRBV28 to TRBJ2-5; the D gene is possibly TRBD2 (5 bases). Germline-derived CDR1 and CDR2 are MDHEN and SYDVKM. The CDR3 runs 16 residues. V was cut by 4 bases and J by 10 bases, with 25 bases left in between. DNA of the CDR3: TGTGCCAGCAGTTCAAACCTGATAACACGCCGCGGGTACCAGTACTTC. Translating gives CASSSNLITRRGYQYF.

This rearrangement joins TRBV9 to TRBJ1-1; possibly TRBD1 for D (6 bases). CDR3 length equals 15 residues. CDR1 and CDR2 from the germline V gene are SGDLS and YYNGEE. The V end lost 6 bases, the J end lost 1 base, and 16 bases lay between the germline ends. The CDR3 nucleotides read TGTGCCAGCACCAGGACCGGGGGGGCGAACACTGAAGCTTTCTTT. Its translation is CASTRTGGANTEAFF.

This sequence joins TRBV7-2 and TRBJ1-4; TRBD1 agrees at 11 bases. CDR3 length equals 14 residues. From germline, CDR1 is SGHTA and CDR2 FQGNSA. V gave up 6 bases and J gave up 7 bases; unmatched junction bases: 4. CDR3 sequence reads: CASRTGTGGEKLFF. The CDR3 nucleotides are TGTGCCAGCAGGACCGGGACAGGGGGTGAAAAACTGTTTTTT.